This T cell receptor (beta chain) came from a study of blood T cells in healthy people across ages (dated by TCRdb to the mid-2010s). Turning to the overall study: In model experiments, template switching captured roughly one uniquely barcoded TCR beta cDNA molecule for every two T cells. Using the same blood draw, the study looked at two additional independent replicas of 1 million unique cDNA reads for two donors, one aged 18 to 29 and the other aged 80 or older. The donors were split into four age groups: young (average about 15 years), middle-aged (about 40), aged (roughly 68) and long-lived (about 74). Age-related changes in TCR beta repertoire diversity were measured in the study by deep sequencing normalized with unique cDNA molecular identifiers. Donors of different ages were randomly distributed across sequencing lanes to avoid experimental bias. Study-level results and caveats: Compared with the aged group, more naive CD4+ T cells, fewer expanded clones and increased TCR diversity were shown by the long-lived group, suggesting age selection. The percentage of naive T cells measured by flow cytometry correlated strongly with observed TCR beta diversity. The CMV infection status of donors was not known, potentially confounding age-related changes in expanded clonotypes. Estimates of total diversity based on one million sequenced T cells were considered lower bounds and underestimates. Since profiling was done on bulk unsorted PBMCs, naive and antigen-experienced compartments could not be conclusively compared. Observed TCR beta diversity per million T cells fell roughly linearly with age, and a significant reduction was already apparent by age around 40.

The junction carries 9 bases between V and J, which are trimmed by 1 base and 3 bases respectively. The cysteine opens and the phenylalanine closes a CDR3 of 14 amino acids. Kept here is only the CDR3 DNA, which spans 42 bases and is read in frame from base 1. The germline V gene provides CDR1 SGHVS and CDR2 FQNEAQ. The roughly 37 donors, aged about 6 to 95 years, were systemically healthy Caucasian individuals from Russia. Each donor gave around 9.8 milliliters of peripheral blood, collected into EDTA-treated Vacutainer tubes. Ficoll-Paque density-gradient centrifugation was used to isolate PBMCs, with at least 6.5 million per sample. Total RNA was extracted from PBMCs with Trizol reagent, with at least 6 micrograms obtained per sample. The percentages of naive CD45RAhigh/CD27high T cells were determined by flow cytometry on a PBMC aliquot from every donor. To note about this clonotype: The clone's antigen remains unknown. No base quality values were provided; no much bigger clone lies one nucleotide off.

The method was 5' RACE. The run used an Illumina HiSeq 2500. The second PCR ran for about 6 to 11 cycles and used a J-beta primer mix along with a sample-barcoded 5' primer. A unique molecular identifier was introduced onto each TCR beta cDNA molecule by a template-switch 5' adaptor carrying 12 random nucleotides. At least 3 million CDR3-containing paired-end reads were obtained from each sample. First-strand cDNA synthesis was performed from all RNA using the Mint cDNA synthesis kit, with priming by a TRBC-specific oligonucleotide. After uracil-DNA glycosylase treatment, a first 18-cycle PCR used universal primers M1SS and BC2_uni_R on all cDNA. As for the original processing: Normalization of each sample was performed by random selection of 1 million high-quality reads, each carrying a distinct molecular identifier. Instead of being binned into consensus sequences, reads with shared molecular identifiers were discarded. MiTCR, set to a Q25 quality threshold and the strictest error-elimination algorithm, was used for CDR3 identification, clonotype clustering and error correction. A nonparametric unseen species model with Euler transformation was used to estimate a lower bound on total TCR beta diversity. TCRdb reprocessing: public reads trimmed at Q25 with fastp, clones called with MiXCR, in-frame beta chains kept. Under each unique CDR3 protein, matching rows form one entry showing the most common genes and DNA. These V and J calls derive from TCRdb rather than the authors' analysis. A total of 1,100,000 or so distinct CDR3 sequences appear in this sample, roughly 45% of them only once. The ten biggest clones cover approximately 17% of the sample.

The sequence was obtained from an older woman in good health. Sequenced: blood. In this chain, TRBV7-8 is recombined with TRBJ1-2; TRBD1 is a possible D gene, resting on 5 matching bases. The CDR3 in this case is CASSLVGGDYGYTF. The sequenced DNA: TGTGCCAGCAGCTTAGTGGGAGGGGACTATGGCTACACCTTC.